Here is one T cell receptor beta chain with its context. The sample is drawn from a study of blood T cell repertoires in COVID-19. Across the whole study: Samples representing acute and convalescent COVID-19 were sourced from the United States, Italy and Spain.

This table comes from immunoSEQ multiplex PCR, and its TCRdb copy is limited to in-frame clones, with some not included. This sample has 200,000 to 250,000 clones, with 84% found just once. This CDR3 is built from 16 residues. Germline CDR1 and CDR2: SGHTA and FQGNSA. The V gene end was trimmed by 5 bases and the J gene end by 11 bases; junction bases not matched to a gene: 12. This chain joins TRBV7-2 and TRBJ1-6; TRBD1 aligns across 10 bases. This clonotype was obtained from a man aged 45 to 65 with active or convalescent COVID-19. The source material was peripheral blood. CDR3 in amino acids: CASSLRDRGPGAPLHF. The CDR3 coding sequence is TGTGCCAGCAGCCTCCGGGACAGGGGCCCGGGGGCACCCCTCCACTTT.